The rows below give T cell receptor beta chains drawn from one sample of a study of human T cells and chemical hapten exposure. One entry per CDR3 protein, called by TCRdb with MiXCR from the RACE reads. The data hold tens of thousands of distinct CDR3 sequences, with roughly 8.8% observed a single time. The sequencing used whole blood, collected in connection with sensitization to the hapten diphenylcyclopropenone (DPC). The source is a woman between 35 and 50 years old with alopecia areata. Some clones in this sample may be carry-over from other donors' samples. Both conserved end residues are part of each CDR3. D genes are given only for firm matches. The size field is filled for only some rows; it gives once, few, many or a size class.

J: TRBJ2-5; V: TRBV20-1; D: TRBD2; size: -; DNA: TGCAGTGCTACTCCTAGCGGGGGCGTCTCGGGGACCCAGTACTTC; CDR3: CSATPSGGVSGTQYF
J: TRBJ2-2; V: TRBV6-1; D: TRBD1; size: -; DNA: TGTGCCAGCAGCGAGAGACAGGGTAGGGCCGGGGAGCTGTTTTTT; CDR3: CASSERQGRAGELFF
J: TRBJ2-7; V: TRBV20-1; D: -; size: -; DNA: TGCAGTGCTAGAGAAGGGCACCCCGAGCAGTACTTC; CDR3: CSAREGHPEQYF
J: TRBJ2-1; V: TRBV7-2; D: -; size: -; DNA: TGTGCCAGCAGCTTAGTCTCAGGTCGGAAGTTCTTC; CDR3: CASSLVSGRKFF
J: TRBJ1-6; V: TRBV5-1; D: TRBD1; size: many; DNA: TGCGCCAGCAGAGCACCATCAGGGGGCTCCTCCTCACCCCTCCACTTT; CDR3: CASRAPSGGSSSPLHF
J: TRBJ1-1; V: TRBV6-6; D: -; size: -; DNA: TGTGCCAGCGTGGGACGGGGAGTGCCTGAAGCTTTCTTT; CDR3: CASVGRGVPEAFF
J: TRBJ2-5; V: TRBV5-1; D: TRBD1; size: -; DNA: TGCGCCAGCAGCCCGGGACAGCTACAAGAGACCCAGTACTTC; CDR3: CASSPGQLQETQYF
J: TRBJ1-2; V: TRBV28; D: -; size: many; DNA: TGTGCCAGCAGCTCCCCAGGAGGAGGGGAGTATGGCTACACCTTC; CDR3: CASSSPGGGEYGYTF
J: TRBJ1-1; V: TRBV7-9; D: -; size: many; DNA: TGTGCCAGCAGCTTATATCCAGGGGAGCACACTGAAGCTTTCTTT; CDR3: CASSLYPGEHTEAFF
J: TRBJ1-2; V: TRBV2; D: TRBD1; size: few; DNA: TGTGTCAGCAGTGAACCCGGGACAGGAAGGAGCTATGGCTACACCTTC; CDR3: CVSSEPGTGRSYGYTF
J: TRBJ1-5; V: TRBV19; D: TRBD1; size: many; DNA: TGTGCCAGTAACCTACAGGGGGGGGATCAGCCCCAGCATTTT; CDR3: CASNLQGGDQPQHF
J: TRBJ2-7; V: TRBV6-2/TRBV6-3; D: TRBD2; size: -; DNA: TGTGCCAGCAGTCCACTAGCGGGGCTACGTGTCGAGCAGTACTTC; CDR3: CASSPLAGLRVEQYF
J: TRBJ1-3; V: TRBV20-1; D: -; size: few; DNA: TGCAGTGCCGGCCCCTCTGGAAACACCATATATTTT; CDR3: CSAGPSGNTIYF
J: TRBJ2-1; V: TRBV5-1; D: TRBD1; size: -; DNA: TGCGCCAGCAGCGGTGGACAGGGGGCGTTCTACAATGAGCAGTTCTTC; CDR3: CASSGGQGAFYNEQFF
J: TRBJ2-7; V: TRBV7-2; D: -; size: few; DNA: TGTGCCAGCAGCCTCGGACGGAACGAGCAGTACTTC; CDR3: CASSLGRNEQYF
J: TRBJ2-1; V: TRBV9; D: -; size: many; DNA: TGTGCCAGCAGCGTAGTAGTATGGGGGCAGGGTTCCTACAATGAGCAGTTCTTC; CDR3: CASSVVVWGQGSYNEQFF
J: TRBJ2-3; V: TRBV7-6; D: -; size: many; DNA: TGTGCCAGCAGCTTACTCATCAGGGGTACAGATACGCAGTATTTT; CDR3: CASSLLIRGTDTQYF
J: TRBJ2-7; V: TRBV12-3/TRBV12-4; D: -; size: many; DNA: TGTGCCAGCAGTTTGAAGGGGAACGAGCAGTACTTC; CDR3: CASSLKGNEQYF
J: TRBJ1-5; V: TRBV4-3; D: -; size: few; DNA: TGCGCCAGCAGCCAAGTCTTCCGAGGACAGCATCAGCCCCAGCATTTT; CDR3: CASSQVFRGQHQPQHF
J: TRBJ2-3; V: TRBV19; D: TRBD1; size: many; DNA: TGTGCCAGTAGTCGCGGACAGGCGAGCACAGATACGCAGTATTTT; CDR3: CASSRGQASTDTQYF
J: TRBJ2-3; V: TRBV7-2; D: TRBD2; size: many; DNA: TGTGCCAGCAGCCCGGGGACTAGCTCAGATACGCAGTATTTT; CDR3: CASSPGTSSDTQYF
J: TRBJ1-2; V: TRBV5-4; D: TRBD1; size: few; DNA: TGTGCCAGCAGCGCCTCGACAGGGTCCTATGGCTACACCTTC; CDR3: CASSASTGSYGYTF
J: TRBJ1-2; V: TRBV27; D: -; size: -; DNA: TGTGCCAGCAGTTTTCAGGGAGGGAGGGTGGATGGCTACACCTTC; CDR3: CASSFQGGRVDGYTF
J: TRBJ1-5; V: TRBV20-1; D: -; size: many; DNA: TGCAGTGCTTCACGGACGAGCCAGCCCCAGCATTTT; CDR3: CSASRTSQPQHF
J: TRBJ1-4; V: TRBV14; D: -; size: few; DNA: TGTGCCAGCAGCCAAGATGGGGGAACGACTCAAAGGGTTTGGGCGACTAATGAAAAACTGTTTTTT; CDR3: CASSQDGGTTQRVWATNEKLFF
J: TRBJ2-1; V: TRBV19; D: -; size: -; DNA: TGTGCCAGTAGCCTCAAAATTGAGCAGTTCTTC; CDR3: CASSLKIEQFF
J: TRBJ2-7; V: TRBV6-1; D: -; size: -; DNA: TGTGCCAGCAGTGGTAGCGACAGGCTTTCCTACGAGCAGTACTTC; CDR3: CASSGSDRLSYEQYF
J: TRBJ2-4; V: TRBV11-2; D: -; size: many; DNA: TGTGCCAGCAGCTTAGAGCGGTCGGGGATTCAGTACTTC; CDR3: CASSLERSGIQYF
J: TRBJ1-5; V: TRBV5-6; D: -; size: many; DNA: TGTGCCAGCCATGAGGGCCCCAATCAGCCCCAGCATTTT; CDR3: CASHEGPNQPQHF
J: TRBJ1-1; V: TRBV20-1; D: -; size: many; DNA: TGCAGTGCTAGAAATCAAGGAGGAACTGAAGCTTTCTTT; CDR3: CSARNQGGTEAFF
J: TRBJ2-3; V: TRBV4-2; D: TRBD2; size: -; DNA: TGTGCCGGCAGCCAAGGACAACTAGCGGGGGTGTTGACAGATACGCAGTATTTT; CDR3: CAGSQGQLAGVLTDTQYF
J: TRBJ2-3; V: TRBV12-3/TRBV12-4; D: TRBD2; size: many; DNA: TGTGCCAGCAGACCAGCAAGCGGGGGGCCAGATACGCAGTATTTT; CDR3: CASRPASGGPDTQYF
J: TRBJ1-6; V: TRBV5-4; D: TRBD1; size: -; DNA: TGTGCCAGCGGGACAGGGGCTCATTCACCCCTCCACTTT; CDR3: CASGTGAHSPLHF
J: TRBJ2-7; V: TRBV21-1; D: -; size: many; DNA: TGTGCCAGCTGCGGGACAGGAAGGGCCTACGAGCAGTACTTC; CDR3: CASCGTGRAYEQYF
J: TRBJ2-2; V: TRBV30; D: TRBD2; size: -; DNA: TGTGCCTGGAGAGCCGGGGGGGCCGTCGGGGAGCTGTTTTTT; CDR3: CAWRAGGAVGELFF
J: TRBJ2-7; V: TRBV7-2; D: -; size: many; DNA: TGTGCCAGCAGCACGTTAGTGGGGAGGGAGCAGTACTTC; CDR3: CASSTLVGREQYF
J: TRBJ2-7; V: TRBV20-1; D: TRBD2; size: many; DNA: TGCAGTGCTAGAGACTACGGGGGGGCCAACGAGCAGTACTTC; CDR3: CSARDYGGANEQYF
J: TRBJ2-3; V: TRBV7-3; D: -; size: many; DNA: TGTGCCAGCAGGGACGGTGCATCCACAGATACGCAGTATTTT; CDR3: CASRDGASTDTQYF
J: TRBJ2-1; V: TRBV28; D: TRBD1; size: -; DNA: TGTGCCAGCAGAGCCGGGACAGCCTCTTCGAGTAAGCAGTTCTTC; CDR3: CASRAGTASSSKQFF
J: TRBJ1-5; V: TRBV6-5; D: -; size: few; DNA: TGTGCCAGCAGAGAGACAGCTTATAGCAATCAGCCCCAGCATTTT; CDR3: CASRETAYSNQPQHF
J: TRBJ1-4; V: TRBV30; D: -; size: few; DNA: TGTGCCTGTGTCGACAGGAGAGCAACTAATGAAAAACTGTTTTTT; CDR3: CACVDRRATNEKLFF
J: TRBJ1-3; V: TRBV2; D: -; size: many; DNA: TGTGCCAGCAGTTCCCGGGGATGGTCAGCCGGTGGAAACACCATATATTTT; CDR3: CASSSRGWSAGGNTIYF
J: TRBJ2-3; V: TRBV10-3; D: -; size: many; DNA: TGTGCCATCAGTGATTTGAACGGGGGCGATACGCAGTATTTT; CDR3: CAISDLNGGDTQYF
J: TRBJ2-5; V: TRBV5-1; D: TRBD2; size: many; DNA: TGCGCCAGCAGCTTGGCCCCTAGCGGTCCGGAGACCCAGTACTTC; CDR3: CASSLAPSGPETQYF
J: TRBJ1-2; V: TRBV12-3/TRBV12-4; D: -; size: -; DNA: TGTGCCGGCAGTTTAGGAACTAACTATGGCTACACCTTC; CDR3: CAGSLGTNYGYTF
J: TRBJ1-2; V: TRBV3-1; D: TRBD1; size: once; DNA: TGTGCCAGCAGCCAAGGGACAGGGGAGGACTATGGCTACACCTTC; CDR3: CASSQGTGEDYGYTF
J: TRBJ2-3; V: TRBV6-5; D: -; size: few; DNA: TGTGCCAGCAGTTACTCTAGAGTAGCGGGCACAGATACGCAGTATTTT; CDR3: CASSYSRVAGTDTQYF
J: TRBJ2-5; V: TRBV7-2; D: TRBD1; size: -; DNA: TGTGCCAGCAGCGCCCGACAGGGGGCGCTTCCCAGATCGTACTTC; CDR3: CASSARQGALPRSYF
J: TRBJ2-7; V: TRBV27; D: -; size: -; DNA: TGTGCCAGCAGTTCAGGGGCCGACAGCTACGAGCAGTACTTC; CDR3: CASSSGADSYEQYF
J: TRBJ1-4; V: TRBV5-6; D: TRBD1; size: -; DNA: TGTGCCAGCAGCCTGGGGCCGACAGGGCCTAATGAAAAACTGTTTTTT; CDR3: CASSLGPTGPNEKLFF
J: TRBJ1-2; V: TRBV5-5; D: TRBD1; size: -; DNA: TGTGCCAGCAGCTTTCGGACAGGGGACGGGAAGGGCTACACCTTC; CDR3: CASSFRTGDGKGYTF
J: TRBJ1-1; V: TRBV7-6; D: -; size: -; DNA: TGTGCCAGCAGCTTAGGCCAACAAAGCACTGAAGCTTTCTTT; CDR3: CASSLGQQSTEAFF
J: TRBJ1-6; V: TRBV4-3; D: -; size: -; DNA: TGCGCCAGCAGCCAAGATTCACGGAATAATTCACCCCTCCACTTT; CDR3: CASSQDSRNNSPLHF
J: TRBJ2-3; V: TRBV7-6; D: TRBD2; size: many; DNA: TGTGCCAGCAGCTTCCCGACTAGCGGGGGTCTATCGGGGACGCAGTATTTT; CDR3: CASSFPTSGGLSGTQYF
J: TRBJ2-5; V: TRBV28; D: -; size: many; DNA: TGTGCCAGCAGCTCCCCCCCCCAAGAGACCCAGTACTTC; CDR3: CASSSPPQETQYF
J: TRBJ2-2; V: TRBV10-3; D: -; size: -; DNA: TGTGCCATCAGTGAGGTGTCCACCGGGGAGCTGTTTTTT; CDR3: CAISEVSTGELFF
J: TRBJ2-1; V: TRBV7-2; D: -; size: -; DNA: TGTGCCAGCAGCTTAAGGCAACTAAACAATGAGCAGTTCTTC; CDR3: CASSLRQLNNEQFF